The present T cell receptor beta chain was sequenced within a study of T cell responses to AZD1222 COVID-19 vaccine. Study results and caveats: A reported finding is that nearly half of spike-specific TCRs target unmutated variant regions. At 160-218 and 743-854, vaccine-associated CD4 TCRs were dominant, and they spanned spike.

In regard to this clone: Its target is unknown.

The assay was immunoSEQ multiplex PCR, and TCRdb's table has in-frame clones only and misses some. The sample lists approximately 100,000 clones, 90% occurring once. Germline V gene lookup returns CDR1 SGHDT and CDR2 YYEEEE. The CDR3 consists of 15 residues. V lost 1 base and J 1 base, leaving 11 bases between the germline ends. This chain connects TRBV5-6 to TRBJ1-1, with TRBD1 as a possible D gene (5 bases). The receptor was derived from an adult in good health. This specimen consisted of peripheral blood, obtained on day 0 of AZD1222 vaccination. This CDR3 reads CASSLIWTKNTEAFF. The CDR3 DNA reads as TGTGCCAGCAGCTTGATCTGGACAAAGAACACTGAAGCTTTCTTT.